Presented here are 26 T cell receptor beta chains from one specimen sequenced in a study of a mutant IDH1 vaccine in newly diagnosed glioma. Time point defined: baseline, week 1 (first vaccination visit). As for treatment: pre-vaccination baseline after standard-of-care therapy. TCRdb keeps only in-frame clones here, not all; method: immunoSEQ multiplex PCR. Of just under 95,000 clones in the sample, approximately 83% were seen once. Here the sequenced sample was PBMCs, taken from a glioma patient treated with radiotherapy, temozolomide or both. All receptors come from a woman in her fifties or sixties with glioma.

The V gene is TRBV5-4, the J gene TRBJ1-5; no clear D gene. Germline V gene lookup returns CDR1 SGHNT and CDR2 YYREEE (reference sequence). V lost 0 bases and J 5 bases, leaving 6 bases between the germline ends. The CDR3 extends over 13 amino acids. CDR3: CASSLAPDQPQHF. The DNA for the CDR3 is TGTGCCAGCAGCTTGGCCCCCGATCAGCCCCAGCATTTT.

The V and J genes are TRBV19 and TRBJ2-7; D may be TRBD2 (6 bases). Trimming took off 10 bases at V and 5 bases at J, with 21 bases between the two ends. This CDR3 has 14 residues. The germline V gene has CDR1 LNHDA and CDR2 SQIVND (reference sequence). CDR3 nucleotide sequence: TGTGCCACTACGGAGGACACGGAGGGTGACGAGCAGTACTTC. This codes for CATTEDTEGDEQYF.

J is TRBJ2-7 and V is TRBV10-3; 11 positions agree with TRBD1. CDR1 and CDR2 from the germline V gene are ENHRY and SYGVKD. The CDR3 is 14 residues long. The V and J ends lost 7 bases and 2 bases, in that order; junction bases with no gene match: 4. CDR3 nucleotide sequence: TGTGCCATCAACTTGGGACAGGGGGCCTACGAGCAGTACTTC. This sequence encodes CAINLGQGAYEQYF.

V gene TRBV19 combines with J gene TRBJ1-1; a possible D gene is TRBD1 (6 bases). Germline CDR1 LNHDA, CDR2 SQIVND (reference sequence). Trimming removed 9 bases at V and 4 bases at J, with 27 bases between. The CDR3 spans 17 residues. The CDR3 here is CASSLFAGATVGTEAFF. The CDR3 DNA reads TGTGCCAGCTCCTTGTTCGCGGGGGCGACCGTTGGCACTGAAGCTTTCTTT.

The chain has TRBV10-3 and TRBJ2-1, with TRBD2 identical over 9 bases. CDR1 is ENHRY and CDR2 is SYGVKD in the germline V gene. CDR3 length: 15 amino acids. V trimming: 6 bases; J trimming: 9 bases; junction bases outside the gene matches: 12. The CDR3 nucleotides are TGTGCCATCAGCGAGAGGGCGGGGGGGCCGGGTGAGCAGTTCTTC. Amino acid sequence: CAISERAGGPGEQFF.

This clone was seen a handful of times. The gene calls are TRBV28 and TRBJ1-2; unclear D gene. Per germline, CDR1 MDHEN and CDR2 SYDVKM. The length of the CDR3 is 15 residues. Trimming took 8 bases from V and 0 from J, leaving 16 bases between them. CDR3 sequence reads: CASGVVSLANYGYTF. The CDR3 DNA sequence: TGTGCCAGCGGCGTGGTCTCTCTAGCTAACTATGGCTACACCTTC.

CDR3 in amino acids: CASSISANTGELFF. CDR3 nucleotides: TGTGCCAGTAGTATCTCAGCGAACACCGGGGAGCTGTTTTTT. V gene TRBV19 combines with J gene TRBJ2-2; D uncertain. Trimming pared 3 bases from V and 0 bases from J, leaving 5 bases between. The V gene's germline CDR1 is LNHDA and CDR2 SQIVND (reference sequence). The CDR3 extends over 14 amino acids.

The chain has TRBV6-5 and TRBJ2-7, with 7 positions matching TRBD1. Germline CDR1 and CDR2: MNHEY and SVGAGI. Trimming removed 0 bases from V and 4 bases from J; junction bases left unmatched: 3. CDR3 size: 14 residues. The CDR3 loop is CASSYSTGNYEQYF. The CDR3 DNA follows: TGTGCCAGCAGTTACTCGACAGGGAATTACGAGCAGTACTTC.

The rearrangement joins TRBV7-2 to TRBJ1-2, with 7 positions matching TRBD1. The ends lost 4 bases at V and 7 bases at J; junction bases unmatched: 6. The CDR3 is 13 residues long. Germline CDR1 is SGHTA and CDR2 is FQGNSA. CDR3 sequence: CASSWRDRSGYTF. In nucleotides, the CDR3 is TGTGCCAGCAGCTGGAGGGACAGAAGTGGCTACACCTTC.

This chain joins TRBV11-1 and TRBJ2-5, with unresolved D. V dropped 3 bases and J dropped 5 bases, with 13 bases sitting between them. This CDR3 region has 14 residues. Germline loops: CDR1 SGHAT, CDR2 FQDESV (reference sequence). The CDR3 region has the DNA TGTGCCAGCAGCTTTACTGCTCAAACGGAGACCCAGTACTTC. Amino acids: CASSFTAQTETQYF.

For the CDR3, the DNA is TGTGCCAGCAGTAGAGGAGCTTCCCCCGGGGAGCTGTTTTTT. Its translation: CASSRGASPGELFF. V and J are TRBV7-2 and TRBJ2-2, with D uncertain. V gave up 6 bases and J gave up 6 bases, with 14 bases separating them. CDR1 SGHTA and CDR2 FQGNSA come from the germline V gene. The CDR3 sequence is 14 residues long.

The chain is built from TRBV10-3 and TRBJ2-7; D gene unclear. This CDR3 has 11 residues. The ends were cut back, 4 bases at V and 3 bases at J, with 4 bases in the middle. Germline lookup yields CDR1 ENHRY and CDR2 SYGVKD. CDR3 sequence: CAISGNYEQYF. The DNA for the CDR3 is TGTGCCATCAGTGGGAACTACGAGCAGTACTTC.

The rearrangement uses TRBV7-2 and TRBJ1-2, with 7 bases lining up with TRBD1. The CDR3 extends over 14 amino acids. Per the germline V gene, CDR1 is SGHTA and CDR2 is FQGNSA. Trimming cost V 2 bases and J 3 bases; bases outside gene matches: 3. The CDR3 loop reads CASSLLGQYYGYTF. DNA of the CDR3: TGTGCCAGCAGCTTATTGGGACAGTACTATGGCTACACCTTC. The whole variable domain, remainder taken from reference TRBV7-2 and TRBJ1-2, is GAGVSQSPSNKVTEKGKDVELRCDPISGHTALYWYRQSLGQGLEFLIYFQGNSAPDKSGLPSDRFSAERTGGSVSTLTIQRTQQEDSAVYLCASSLLGQYYGYTFGSGTRLTVV.

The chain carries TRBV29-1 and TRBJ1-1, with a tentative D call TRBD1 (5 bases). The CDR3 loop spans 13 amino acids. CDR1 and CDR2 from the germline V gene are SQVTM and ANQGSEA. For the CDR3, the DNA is TGCAGTACCACAGGACGATGGAACACTGAAGCTTTCTTT. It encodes CSTTGRWNTEAFF.

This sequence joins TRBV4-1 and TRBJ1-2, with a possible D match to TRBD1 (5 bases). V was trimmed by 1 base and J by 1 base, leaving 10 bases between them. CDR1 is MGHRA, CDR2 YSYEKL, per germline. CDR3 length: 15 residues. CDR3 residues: CASSQGSGGNYGYTF. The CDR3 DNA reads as TGCGCCAGCAGCCAAGGATCGGGGGGTAACTATGGCTACACCTTC.

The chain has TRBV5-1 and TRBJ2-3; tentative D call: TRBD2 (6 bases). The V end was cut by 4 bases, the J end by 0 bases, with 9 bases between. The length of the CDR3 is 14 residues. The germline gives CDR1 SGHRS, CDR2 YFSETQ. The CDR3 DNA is TGCGCCAGCAGCGAAGGAGGGAGCACAGATACGCAGTATTTT. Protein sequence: CASSEGGSTDTQYF.

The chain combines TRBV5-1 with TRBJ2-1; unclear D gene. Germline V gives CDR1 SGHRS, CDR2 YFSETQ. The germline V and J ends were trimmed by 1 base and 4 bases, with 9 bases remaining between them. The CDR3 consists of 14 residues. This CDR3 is CASSLIPEYNEQFF. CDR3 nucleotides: TGCGCCAGCAGCTTGATCCCCGAATACAATGAGCAGTTCTTC.

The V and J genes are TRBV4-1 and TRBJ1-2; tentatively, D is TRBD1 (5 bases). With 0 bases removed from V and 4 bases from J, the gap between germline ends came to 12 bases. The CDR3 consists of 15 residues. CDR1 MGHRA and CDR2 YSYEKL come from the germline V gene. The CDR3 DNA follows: TGCGCCAGCAGCCAAGATAAGGAGGGACTCTATGGCTACACCTTC. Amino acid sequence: CASSQDKEGLYGYTF.

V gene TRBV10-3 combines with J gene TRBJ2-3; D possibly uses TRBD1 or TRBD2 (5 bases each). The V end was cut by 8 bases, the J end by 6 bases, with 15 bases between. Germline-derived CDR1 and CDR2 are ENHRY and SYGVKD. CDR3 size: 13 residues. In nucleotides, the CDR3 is TGTGCCATCCACGGAGAGGGGTTGGATACGCAGTATTTT. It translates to CAIHGEGLDTQYF.

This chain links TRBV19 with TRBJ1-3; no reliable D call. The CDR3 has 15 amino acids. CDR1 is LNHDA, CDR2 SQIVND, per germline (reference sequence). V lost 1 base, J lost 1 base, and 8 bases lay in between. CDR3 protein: CASSIGDLSGNTIYF. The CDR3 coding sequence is TGTGCCAGTAGTATAGGAGATTTATCTGGAAACACCATATATTTT.

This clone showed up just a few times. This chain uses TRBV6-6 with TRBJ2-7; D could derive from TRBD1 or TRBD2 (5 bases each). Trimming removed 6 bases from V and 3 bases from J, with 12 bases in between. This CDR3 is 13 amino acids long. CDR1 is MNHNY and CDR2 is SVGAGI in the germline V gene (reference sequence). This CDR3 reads CASSPGAVYEQYF. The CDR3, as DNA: TGTGCCAGCAGCCCCGGGGCCGTCTACGAGCAGTACTTC.

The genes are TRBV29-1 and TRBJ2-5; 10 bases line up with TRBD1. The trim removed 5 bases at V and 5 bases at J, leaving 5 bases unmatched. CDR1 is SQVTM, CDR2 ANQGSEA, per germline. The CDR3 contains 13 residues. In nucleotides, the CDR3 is TGCAGCGTTTTGGGACAGGGGACGGAGACCCAGTACTTC. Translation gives CSVLGQGTETQYF.

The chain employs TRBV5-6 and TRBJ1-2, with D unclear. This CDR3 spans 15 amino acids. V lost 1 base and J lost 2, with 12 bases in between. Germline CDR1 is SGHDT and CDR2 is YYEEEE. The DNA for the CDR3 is TGTGCCAGCAGCTTGTTTTCGTCGATCAACTATGGCTACACCTTC. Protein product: CASSLFSSINYGYTF.

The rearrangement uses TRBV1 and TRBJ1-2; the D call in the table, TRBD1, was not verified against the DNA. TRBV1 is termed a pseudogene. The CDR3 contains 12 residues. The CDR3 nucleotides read TGCACCAGCAGCCAAGTTTCAGGGGAAGGAACCTTC. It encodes CTSSQVSGEGTF.

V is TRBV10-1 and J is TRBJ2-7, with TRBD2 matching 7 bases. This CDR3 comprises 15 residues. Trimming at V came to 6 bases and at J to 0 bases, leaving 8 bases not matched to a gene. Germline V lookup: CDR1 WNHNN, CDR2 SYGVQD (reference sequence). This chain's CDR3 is CASSRGGEGSYEQYF. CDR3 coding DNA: TGCGCCAGCAGCCGAGGAGGGGAGGGCTCCTACGAGCAGTACTTC.

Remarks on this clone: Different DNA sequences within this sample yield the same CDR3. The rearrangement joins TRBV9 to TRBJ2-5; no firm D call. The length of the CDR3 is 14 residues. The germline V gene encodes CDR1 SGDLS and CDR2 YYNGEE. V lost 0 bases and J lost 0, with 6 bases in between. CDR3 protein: CASSVGAYQETQYF. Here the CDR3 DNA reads TGTGCCAGCAGCGTAGGGGCTTACCAAGAGACCCAGTACTTC. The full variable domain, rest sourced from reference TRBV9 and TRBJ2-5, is DSGVTQTPKHLITATGQRVTLRCSPRSGDLSVYWYQQSLDQGLQFLIQYYNGEERAKGNILERFSAQQFPDLHSELNLSSLELGDSALYFCASSVGAYQETQYFGPGTRLLVL.